Sequencing of this T cell receptor beta chain was carried out in a study of T cells in Graves' hyperthyroidism and ophthalmopathy. Notes on the study in general: Peripheral blood also featured most of the thyroid clonotypes expanded above 0.001.

Uncontrolled infection, other autoimmune disease, pregnancy or lactation barred patients from enrollment. Amplification of TCR beta CDR3 regions was performed using RNA transcripts as template. With the HTBI primer set, the TCR CDR3 went through a first round of RT-PCR. TCRdb re-called the multiplex PCR reads through MiXCR, storing one row per CDR3 protein. This table has approximately 870,000 distinct CDR3 sequences, approximately 40% appearing once. As for this clonotype: Its antigen is as yet unknown.

Germline CDR1 and CDR2: SEHNR and FQNEAQ (reference sequence). With 2 bases removed from V and 5 bases from J, the gap between germline ends came to 16 bases. This CDR3 contains 16 residues. What was sequenced was blood. The chain employs TRBV7-9 and TRBJ1-5; D is unclear. The sequence came from a man in his late teens or twenties with Graves' hyperthyroidism. The CDR3 loop is CASSLPTPRIDQPQHF. The DNA for the CDR3 is TGTGCCAGCAGCTTACCGACTCCTAGGATCGATCAGCCCCAGCATTTT.